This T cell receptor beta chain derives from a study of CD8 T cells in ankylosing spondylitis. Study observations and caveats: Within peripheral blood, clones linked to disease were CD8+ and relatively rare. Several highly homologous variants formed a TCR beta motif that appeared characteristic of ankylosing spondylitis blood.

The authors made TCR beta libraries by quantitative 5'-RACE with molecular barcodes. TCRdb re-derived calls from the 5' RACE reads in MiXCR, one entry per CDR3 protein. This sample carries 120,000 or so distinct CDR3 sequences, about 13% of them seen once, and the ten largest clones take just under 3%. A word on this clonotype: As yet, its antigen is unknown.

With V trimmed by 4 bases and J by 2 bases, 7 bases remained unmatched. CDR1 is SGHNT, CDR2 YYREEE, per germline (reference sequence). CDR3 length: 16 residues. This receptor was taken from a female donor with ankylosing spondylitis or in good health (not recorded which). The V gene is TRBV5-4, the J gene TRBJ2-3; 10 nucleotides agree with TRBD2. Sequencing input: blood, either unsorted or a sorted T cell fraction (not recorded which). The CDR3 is CASSRQAGGPTDTQYF. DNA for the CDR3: TGTGCCAGCAGCAGGCAAGCGGGGGGGCCCACAGATACGCAGTATTTT.